This T cell receptor beta chain was recorded in a study of post-analysis software for immune sequencing data. Overall study: Clinical courses comprised relapsing-remitting, secondary progressive and progressive-relapsing multiple sclerosis.

Incorporated into the TCR beta cDNA libraries were unique molecular identifiers, which served to reduce PCR and sequencing biases. It was from roughly 1 to 10 million T cells that some 500,000 cDNA molecules came. MiXCR was run by TCRdb on the PCR reads, yielding one entry per CDR3 protein. The sample records roughly 730,000 distinct CDR3 sequences, 25% to 30% being singletons. Study results and limitations: Compared with controls, patients showed significantly lower normalized Chao1 diversity. With TRBV5-6, TRBV5-1 and TRBV20-1 included, about 5 TRBV segments were more frequent in patients than in controls. Strong co-clustering by F measure linked samples that shared a preparation batch.

Germline loops: CDR1 MNHEY, CDR2 SVGEGT. Trimming removed 5 bases from V and 6 bases from J, with 7 bases in between. CDR3 length: 12 residues. Worth noting for this clonotype: Antigen specificity is unknown.

This TCR was recovered from a girl aged 5 to 17 with multiple sclerosis. The sequenced sample was blood. This chain links TRBV6-2 or TRBV6-3 with TRBJ2-2; no clear D. As DNA, the CDR3 is TGTGCCAGCAGTCAAACTCCCGGGGAGCTGTTTTTT. Encoded protein: CASSQTPGELFF.